These T cell receptor beta chains were read from a single sample in a study of cytomegalovirus exposure and HLA in healthy donors. Sequencing was performed with immunoSEQ multiplex PCR; in TCRdb, only in-frame clones are kept and a portion is missing. This table holds about 170,000 clones, approximately 80% found once. Sequenced: PBMCs. The receptor source for this set is a woman aged 45 to 65 in good health and CMV-seronegative. CDR3s include the opening cysteine and the closing phenylalanine or tryptophan. The D gene is left open where the match is weak. Only part of the rows carry a size: once, few, many, or a class if the clone is expanded.

V	size	D	J	CDR3	DNA
TRBV13	once	NA	TRBJ2-3	CASSSGQGTDTQYF	TGTGCCAGCAGCTCAGGACAAGGCACAGATACGCAGTATTTT
TRBV27	NA	NA	TRBJ2-6	CASRSSGANVLTF	TGTGCCAGCAGGAGCTCTGGGGCCAACGTCCTGACTTTC
TRBV7-2	once	NA	TRBJ1-1	CASSPTGVKNTEAFF	TGTGCCAGCAGTCCGACCGGGGTCAAGAACACTGAAGCTTTCTTT
TRBV15	NA	TRBD1	TRBJ1-5	CATSREDTGGRNQPQHF	TGTGCCACCAGCAGAGAGGATACAGGGGGCCGGAATCAGCCCCAGCATTTT
TRBV18	NA	TRBD2	TRBJ2-3	CASSRGSGTDTQYF	TGTGCCAGCTCTCGGGGTAGCGGGACAGATACGCAGTATTTT
TRBV6-5	once	TRBD2	TRBJ2-7	CASRGLAGYEQYF	TGTGCCAGCAGGGGACTAGCGGGGTACGAGCAGTACTTC
TRBV5-1	NA	NA	TRBJ1-3	CASSPTDSSSGNTIYF	TGCGCCAGCAGCCCGACCGACAGTAGCTCTGGAAACACCATATATTTT
TRBV28	few	TRBD2	TRBJ2-1	CASSPRTSGRNEQFF	TGTGCCAGCAGTCCCCGGACTAGCGGGAGGAATGAGCAGTTCTTC
TRBV4-3	NA	NA	TRBJ1-2	CASSRASSGEYGYTF	TGCGCCAGCAGCCGAGCAAGCTCAGGGGAGTATGGCTACACCTTC
TRBV5-1	NA	TRBD1	TRBJ2-7	CASSLASTGGYEQYF	TGCGCCAGCAGCTTGGCCTCGACAGGGGGCTACGAGCAGTACTTC
TRBV7-2	few	TRBD1	TRBJ1-1	CASSPRQGVRTEAFF	TGTGCCAGCAGCCCTCGACAGGGGGTTAGGACTGAAGCTTTCTTT
TRBV18	NA	TRBD2	TRBJ2-3	CASSPTIGLARGTDTQYF	TGTGCCAGCTCACCCACCATCGGACTAGCCCGTGGCACAGATACGCAGTATTTT
TRBV4-2	once	NA	TRBJ2-2	CASSQSKPGELFF	TGTGCCAGCAGCCAATCGAAGCCCGGGGAGCTGTTTTTT
TRBV29-1	NA	NA	TRBJ2-2	CSVGGLGGTGELFF	TGCAGCGTCGGGGGTCTGGGGGGCACCGGGGAGCTGTTTTTT
TRBV1	NA	NA	TRBJ1-4	CTSSPSVPGHVGVEKLFF	TGCACCAGCAGCCCTTCAGTCCCGGGACACGTGGGGGTGGAAAAACTGTTTTTT
TRBV7-9	few	TRBD2	TRBJ2-5	CASSYGLAGGVETQYF	TGTGCCAGCAGCTACGGACTAGCGGGGGGGGTAGAGACCCAGTACTTC
TRBV29-1	NA	TRBD1	TRBJ1-1	CSATQGVEAFF	TGCAGCGCCACCCAGGGGGTTGAAGCTTTCTTT
TRBV4-1	NA	TRBD2	TRBJ2-2	CASSFGTSGRRELFF	TGCGCCAGCAGCTTTGGGACTAGCGGGAGGCGGGAGCTGTTTTTT
TRBV28	NA	NA	TRBJ1-1	CASSPRLFTGTTEAFF	TGTGCCAGCAGCCCACGGCTTTTTACAGGGACCACTGAAGCTTTCTTT
TRBV10-3	NA	NA	TRBJ1-1	CAIRPGTSDTEAFF	TGTGCCATCAGACCCGGGACTTCGGACACTGAAGCTTTCTTT
TRBV11-2	NA	TRBD1	TRBJ2-7	CASSPGQPGKYEQYF	TGTGCCAGCAGCCCGGGACAGCCCGGGAAATACGAGCAGTACTTC
TRBV6-5	NA	NA	TRBJ2-7	CASGQGREQYF	TGTGCCAGCGGCCAGGGGCGCGAGCAGTACTTC
TRBV7-2	NA	NA	TRBJ2-5	CASSYQPGVQETQYF	TGTGCCAGCAGCTATCAACCGGGGGTCCAGGAGACCCAGTACTTC
TRBV27	NA	TRBD1	TRBJ1-6	CASSVTDRVNSPLHF	TGTGCCAGCAGCGTTACCGACAGGGTAAATTCACCCCTCCACTTT
TRBV7-3	NA	NA	TRBJ2-2	CASSLMGSAGELFF	TGTGCCAGCAGCTTAATGGGCTCGGCCGGGGAGCTGTTTTTT
TRBV29-1	NA	NA	TRBJ1-2	CSVEVTQGGYTF	TGCAGCGTTGAAGTTACACAGGGCGGCTACACCTTC
TRBV5-5	NA	NA	TRBJ2-7	CASSWRQGQPYEQYF	TGTGCCAGCAGCTGGAGGCAGGGACAACCCTACGAGCAGTACTTC
TRBV28	NA	NA	TRBJ1-1	CASSGPYSEAFF	TGTGCCAGCAGTGGGCCATACAGTGAAGCTTTCTTT
TRBV6-6	NA	TRBD2	TRBJ2-7	CASRNTSGGSYEQYF	TGTGCCAGCAGAAACACTAGCGGGGGTTCCTACGAGCAGTACTTC
TRBV14	NA	NA	TRBJ1-2	CASSAGNYGYTF	TGTGCCAGCAGCGCCGGGAACTATGGCTACACCTTC
TRBV5-6	NA	TRBD1	TRBJ2-7	CASRLGGIPYEQYF	TGTGCCAGCAGATTAGGGGGCATCCCCTACGAGCAGTACTTC
TRBV27	once	NA	TRBJ2-1	CASSPLFWESSYNEQFF	TGTGCCAGCAGTCCCCTTTTTTGGGAGAGCTCCTACAATGAGCAGTTCTTC
TRBV7-2	once	TRBD1	TRBJ2-5	CASSYDRGRQETQYF	TGTGCCAGCAGCTATGACAGGGGGCGTCAAGAGACCCAGTACTTC
TRBV2	NA	NA	TRBJ1-5	CASSDRVPAPQHF	TGTGCCAGCAGTGATCGGGTACCGGCACCCCAGCATTTT
TRBV19	NA	NA	TRBJ1-5	CASKEANQPQHF	TGTGCCAGTAAAGAAGCCAATCAGCCCCAGCATTTT
TRBV7-9	once	NA	TRBJ2-1	CASSFSSTYNEQFF	TGTGCCAGCAGCTTTTCTAGCACTTACAATGAGCAGTTCTTC
TRBV19	NA	NA	TRBJ1-4	CASSYRGGNEKLFF	TGTGCCAGTTCTTATCGAGGGGGAAATGAAAAACTGTTTTTT
TRBV7-6	NA	TRBD1	TRBJ2-1	CASSFRTGVYNEQFF	TGTGCCAGCAGCTTTCGGACAGGAGTTTACAATGAGCAGTTCTTC
TRBV14	NA	TRBD2	TRBJ2-7	CASSLAGGREQYF	TGTGCCAGCAGCCTAGCGGGGGGGCGCGAGCAGTACTTC
TRBV7-6	NA	TRBD1	TRBJ2-7	CASSLGQGAGEQYF	TGTGCCAGCAGCTTGGGACAGGGGGCGGGGGAGCAGTACTTC
TRBV6-1	NA	TRBD1	TRBJ2-1	CASSEVNRGLSYNEQFF	TGTGCCAGCAGTGAAGTTAACAGGGGCCTTTCCTACAATGAGCAGTTCTTC
TRBV6-1	NA	NA	TRBJ1-2	CASSDQGSPNYGYTF	TGTGCCAGCAGTGACCAGGGCAGTCCTAACTATGGCTACACCTTC
TRBV7-2	NA	NA	TRBJ1-1	CASSLAGFGGNTEAFF	TGTGCCAGCAGCTTAGCAGGCTTTGGAGGGAACACTGAAGCTTTCTTT
TRBV6-1	NA	NA	TRBJ1-1	CASSELTTMNTEAFF	TGTGCCAGCAGTGAACTCACTACGATGAACACTGAAGCTTTCTTT
TRBV20-1	NA	NA	TRBJ1-2	CSASPGGGYTF	TGCAGTGCATCCCCCGGGGGTGGCTACACCTTC
TRBV28	NA	NA	TRBJ1-3	CASSLDHRVGGNTIYF	TGTGCCAGCAGTCTTGATCACAGGGTAGGGGGAAACACCATATATTTT
TRBV7-9	NA	TRBD2	TRBJ2-2	CASSLVLAGAGELFF	TGTGCCAGCAGCTTAGTCCTAGCGGGAGCCGGGGAGCTGTTTTTT
TRBV29-1	NA	NA	TRBJ1-4	CSVDSGVGGKLFF	TGCAGCGTTGATTCCGGGGTCGGGGGAAAACTGTTTTTT
TRBV4-3	NA	TRBD1	TRBJ1-6	CASSQDVVLGQNNSPLHF	TGCGCCAGCAGCCAAGATGTGGTCTTGGGACAGAATAATTCACCCCTCCACTTT
TRBV18	NA	NA	TRBJ2-2	CASSPLKETGELFF	TGTGCCAGCTCACCGCTGAAGGAGACCGGGGAGCTGTTTTTT
TRBV11-1	once	TRBD2	TRBJ2-2	CASSLFDLAGVQTGELFF	TGTGCCAGCAGCTTATTTGATCTAGCGGGAGTTCAAACCGGGGAGCTGTTTTTT
TRBV19	NA	TRBD1	TRBJ1-5	CASSPDRVGSNQPQHF	TGTGCCAGTTCCCCGGACAGGGTAGGAAGCAATCAGCCCCAGCATTTT
TRBV28	NA	TRBD2	TRBJ2-3	CASSFSAGGLDTQYF	TGTGCCAGCAGTTTTTCTGCGGGAGGGTTAGATACGCAGTATTTT
TRBV12-5	NA	TRBD1	TRBJ1-5	CASGRPQGESQPQHF	TGTGCTAGTGGACGGCCGCAGGGGGAAAGCCAGCCCCAGCATTTT
TRBV7-2	NA	NA	TRBJ1-3	CASSLQGRRGSGNTIYF	TGTGCCAGCAGCTTACAAGGCAGGAGGGGCTCTGGAAACACCATATATTTT